This TCR beta chain was sequenced in a study of post-analysis software for immune sequencing data. General study results and limits: In multiple sclerosis, normalized Chao1 diversity was significantly below that of controls. There were five or six TRBV segments more frequent in patients than controls, and TRBV5-6, TRBV5-1 and TRBV20-1 were among them.

About this clonotype: What it binds is not known.

The CDR3 loop spans 14 amino acids. Germline lookup yields CDR1 DFQATT and CDR2 SNEGSKA (reference sequence). With 2 bases removed from V and 6 bases from J, the gap between germline ends came to 15 bases. Included in the TCR beta cDNA libraries were unique molecular identifiers. Each CDR3 protein gets one entry after TCRdb re-called the PCR reads with MiXCR. The sample has about 260,000 distinct CDR3 sequences, less than 40% seen once. The V and J genes are TRBV20-1 and TRBJ2-3; no firm D call. Material for sequencing was blood. The receptor was isolated from a girl aged 5-17 years with multiple sclerosis. CDR3 DNA sequence: TGCAGTGCTAGACCCTCAGGTTTTACGGATACGCAGTATTTT. Residues: CSARPSGFTDTQYF.